The 16 T cell receptor beta chains in this list originate from one sample, sequenced in a study of blood T cell repertoires in COVID-19. The method was immunoSEQ multiplex PCR; TCRdb's version includes in-frame clones alone and lacks a portion of them. In the table there are some 400,000 clones, more than 75% of which are singletons. The sample consisted of peripheral blood. The receptor set was obtained from a woman in her sixties or seventies with COVID-19, enrolled during active disease.

The sample holds one count of this clone. This chain uses TRBV11-2 with TRBJ1-1; no reliable D call. V was clipped by 1 base and J by 4 bases, with 10 bases between them. The germline V gene encodes CDR1 SGHAT and CDR2 FQNNGV. The CDR3 runs 14 residues. In DNA, the CDR3 is TGTGCCAGCAGCTTAGTAGTGGGGAGCACTGAAGCTTTCTTT. Its protein is CASSLVVGSTEAFF.

The V call is TRBV5-5, the J call TRBJ2-5, with 7 bases identical to TRBD1. This CDR3 contains 14 residues. Germline CDR1 SGHKS, CDR2 YYEKEE (reference sequence). Unmatched junction bases numbered 5, after V lost 4 bases and J lost 2 bases. CDR3 in DNA: TGTGCCAGCAGCCGGTACAGGGGACAAGAGACCCAGTACTTC. Its protein is CASSRYRGQETQYF.

In this sample, this clone turned up a few times. This sample also contains other DNA sequences that code for the same CDR3. The J gene is TRBJ1-2, the V gene TRBV5-1; 10 bases are a match to TRBD1. The germline V gene has CDR1 SGHRS and CDR2 YFSETQ. CDR3 size: 14 residues. Unmatched junction bases numbered 0, after V lost 0 bases and J lost 4 bases. The CDR3 DNA reads TGCGCCAGCAGCTTGGGGACAGGGGGCTATGGCTACACCTTC. Translation gives CASSLGTGGYGYTF.

V and J are TRBV2 and TRBJ2-7; a possible D gene is TRBD1 (5 bases). The CDR3 contains 15 residues. Germline V lookup: CDR1 SNHLY, CDR2 FYNNEI. Between the trimmed V and J ends, which lost 5 bases and 0 bases, there was a span of 14 bases. CDR3 sequence reads: CASSTKQAFSYEQYF. The CDR3 DNA sequence: TGTGCCAGCAGTACCAAACAGGCGTTCTCCTACGAGCAGTACTTC.

V usage is TRBV28 and J usage is TRBJ1-1; D is uncertain. V was pared by 6 bases and J by 6 bases, with 17 bases between. There are 14 residues in the CDR3. Per germline, CDR1 MDHEN and CDR2 SYDVKM. CDR3 residues: CASRPVTGSAEAFF. The CDR3 DNA is TGTGCCAGCAGACCTGTTACGGGGAGCGCTGAAGCTTTCTTT.

A word on this clone: The same CDR3 is also encoded by other DNA sequences in this sample. The chain combines TRBV5-1 with TRBJ2-7; D call uncertain. Germline CDR1 is SGHRS and CDR2 is YFSETQ. This CDR3 is built from 12 residues. Trimming took 0 bases from V and 2 from J, leaving 3 bases between them. Here the CDR3 reads CASSLGAYEQYF. The CDR3 DNA follows: TGCGCCAGCAGCTTGGGCGCCTACGAGCAGTACTTC.

The chain links TRBV19 to TRBJ1-2, with 7 positions matching TRBD1. Germline values: CDR1 LNHDA, CDR2 SQIVND (reference sequence). CDR3 length equals 13 residues. V shed 7 bases, J shed 2 bases, and the junction held 4 bases outside the gene matches. The CDR3 nucleotides read TGTGCCAGTACGGGACAGACAAACTATGGCTACACCTTC. Amino acids: CASTGQTNYGYTF.

The rearrangement links TRBV5-6 to TRBJ2-2; tentative D call: TRBD1 (5 bases). Per germline, CDR1 SGHDT and CDR2 YYEEEE. The CDR3 spans 14 residues. V was trimmed by 1 base and J by 4 bases, leaving 8 bases between them. The CDR3, as DNA: TGTGCCAGCAGCTTGCCCAGGGTCACCGGGGAGCTGTTTTTT. Amino acids: CASSLPRVTGELFF. Full variable domain (outside the CDR3, taken from reference TRBV5-6 and TRBJ2-2): DAGVTQSPTHLIKTRGQQVTLRCSPKSGHDTVSWYQQALGQGPQFIFQYYEEEERQRGNFPDRFSGHQFPNYSSELNVNALLLGDSALYLCASSLPRVTGELFFGEGSRLTVL.

The rearrangement uses TRBV2 and TRBJ1-5; weak D call: TRBD1 (6 bases). The germline V and J ends were trimmed by 0 bases and 6 bases, with 9 bases remaining between them. The CDR3 extends over 14 amino acids. CDR1 is SNHLY and CDR2 is FYNNEI in the germline V gene. The CDR3 loop reads CASSEATGFQPQHF. CDR3 in DNA: TGTGCCAGCAGTGAAGCTACAGGGTTTCAGCCCCAGCATTTT.

This clone has just one count. The chain has TRBV28 and TRBJ2-3, with 11 bases lining up with TRBD2. J lost 4 bases, V lost 5 bases, and 8 bases had no gene match. This CDR3 has 16 residues. Germline-derived CDR1 and CDR2 are MDHEN and SYDVKM. The CDR3 loop is CASSVGSGGAADTQYF. In nucleotides, the CDR3 is TGTGCCAGCAGTGTGGGTAGCGGGGGGGCGGCAGATACGCAGTATTTT.

V is TRBV5-6 and J is TRBJ1-2; D is perhaps TRBD1 (5 bases). Germline V lookup: CDR1 SGHDT, CDR2 YYEEEE. CDR3 size: 14 residues. The germline V and J ends were trimmed by 4 bases and 8 bases, with 18 bases remaining between them. CDR3 sequence (DNA): TGTGCCAGCAGCCCATCGGGGGTCTGGGAAGGCTACACCTTC. Its translation is CASSPSGVWEGYTF.

The V gene is TRBV29-1, the J gene TRBJ1-2; 9 positions match TRBD1. This CDR3 has 13 amino acids. In germline, CDR1 is SQVTM, CDR2 ANQGSEA. V was pared by 7 bases and J by 8 bases, with 11 bases of the junction left unmatched. This CDR3 is CSGGTGLLRGYTF. CDR3 in DNA: TGCAGCGGCGGGACAGGGCTTTTGAGAGGCTACACCTTC.

This clone was seen only a few times. The chain is built from TRBV3-1 (or the pseudogene TRBV3-2) and TRBJ1-2; TRBD1 agrees at 10 bases. The V and J ends lost 2 bases and 6 bases, in that order; junction bases with no gene match: 3. This CDR3 has 14 residues. Germline assignment: CDR1 LGHDT and CDR2 YNNKEL (reference sequence). As DNA, the CDR3 is TGTGCCAGCAGCCAACGACAGGGGGCAGATGGCTACACCTTC. It specifies CASSQRQGADGYTF.

This clone was detected a few times. CDR3 in amino acids: CASSLVLDQPQHF. The CDR3 DNA reads as TGTGCCAGCAGCTTAGTACTGGATCAGCCCCAGCATTTT. V gene TRBV7-9 combines with J gene TRBJ1-5; no clear D. Germline CDR1 SEHNR, CDR2 FQNEAQ (reference sequence). V lost 1 base, J lost 5 bases, and 6 bases lay in between. This CDR3 comprises 13 residues.

J is TRBJ2-7 and V is TRBV6-5; maybe TRBD1 (5 bases). CDR3 length equals 14 residues. The germline V gene encodes CDR1 MNHEY and CDR2 SVGAGI. Trimming removed 7 bases from V and 3 bases from J, with 16 bases in between. The CDR3 DNA is TGTGCCAGCACCGCAGGGTTTCTGATCTACGAGCAGTACTTC. Protein product: CASTAGFLIYEQYF.

The gene calls are TRBV7-2 and TRBJ1-2; 7 positions agree with TRBD1. The CDR3 runs to 14 residues. V dropped 2 bases and J dropped 3; count of bases not matched to a gene: 3. Germline values: CDR1 SGHTA, CDR2 FQGNSA. This CDR3 reads CASSLTRGDYGYTF. The CDR3 nucleotides read TGTGCCAGCAGCTTAACCAGGGGGGACTATGGCTACACCTTC.